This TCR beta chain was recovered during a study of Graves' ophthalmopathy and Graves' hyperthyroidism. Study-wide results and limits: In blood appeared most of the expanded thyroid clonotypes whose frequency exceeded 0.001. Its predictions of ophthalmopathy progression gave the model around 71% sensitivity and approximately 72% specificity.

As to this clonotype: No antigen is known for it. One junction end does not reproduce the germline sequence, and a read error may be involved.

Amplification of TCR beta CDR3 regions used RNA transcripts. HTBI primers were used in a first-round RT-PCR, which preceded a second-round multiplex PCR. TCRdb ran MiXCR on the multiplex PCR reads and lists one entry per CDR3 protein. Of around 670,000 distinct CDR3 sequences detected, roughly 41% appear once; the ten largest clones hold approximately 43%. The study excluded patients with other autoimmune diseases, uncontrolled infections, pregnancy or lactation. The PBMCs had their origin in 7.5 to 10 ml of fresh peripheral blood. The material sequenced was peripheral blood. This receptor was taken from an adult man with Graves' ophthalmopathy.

The CDR3 DNA reads as TGTGTCAGCAGCTTCGGCGTCGAGAATTCACCCCTCCACTTT. It yields the protein CVSSFGVENSPLHF. The chain employs TRBV7-6 and TRBJ1-6; D gene unclear. CDR3 size: 14 residues. Germline V gives CDR1 SGHVS, CDR2 FNYEAQ.